These T cell receptor beta chains were read from a single sample in a study of blood T cells in healthy people across ages. TCRdb recomputed calls from the 5' RACE reads with MiXCR, one row per CDR3 protein. This table has about 620,000 distinct CDR3 sequences, around 52% appearing once. Material for sequencing was blood. The source of these receptors is a woman at least 80 years old in good health. The CDR3 runs from the conserved cysteine through the conserved F or W.

V gene	J gene	CDR3 protein
TRBV9	TRBJ1-6	CASSVQGGFSYNSPLHF
TRBV9	TRBJ2-6	CASSVGWEAGANVLTF
TRBV12-3/TRBV12-4	TRBJ2-1	CASSLVAGGSNEQFF
TRBV6-5	TRBJ2-5	CASSYAGQQETQYF
TRBV20-1	TRBJ2-5	CSLPGPQPRLEQYF
TRBV9	TRBJ2-3	CASSATLGRQYMDTQYF
TRBV25-1	TRBJ1-2	CASSEYQEGYTF
TRBV12-3/TRBV12-4	TRBJ2-3	CASSHRTSYVDTQYF
TRBV20-1	TRBJ2-1	CSARDLGTRLNEQFF
TRBV5-5	TRBJ1-1	CASSWAGATEAFF
TRBV7-8	TRBJ2-3	CASSAPTSVSTDTQYF
TRBV5-5	TRBJ2-3	CASSLADRDWTDTQYF
TRBV12-3/TRBV12-4	TRBJ2-3	CACSFGSRATDTQYF
TRBV24-1	TRBJ2-1	CASRGQPGVMFF
TRBV5-1	TRBJ1-3	CASSLDSLSSGNTIYF
TRBV3-1	TRBJ1-5	CASSFQGGGQPQHF
TRBV20-1	TRBJ2-3	CSARDARGNADTQYF
TRBV10-3	TRBJ2-3	CASSYPGLAGGRTDTQYF
TRBV16	TRBJ2-7	CASSQSSGTRTYEQYF
TRBV10-1	TRBJ2-1	CASSETGELAGDSYNEQFF
TRBV14	TRBJ2-6	CASSQEGVQSLANVLTF
TRBV6-4	TRBJ2-3	CASSVTSGSTDTQYF
TRBV20-1	TRBJ2-4	CSARDNKSGGNIQYF
TRBV9	TRBJ1-1	CASSVDSEETEAFF
TRBV4-1	TRBJ1-5	CASSQGRQGRSNQPQHF
TRBV29-1	TRBJ2-2	CSVLRQPTGELFF
TRBV2	TRBJ2-1	CASRRDSQSSQFF
TRBV20-1	TRBJ1-2	CSGGEGLHYGYTF